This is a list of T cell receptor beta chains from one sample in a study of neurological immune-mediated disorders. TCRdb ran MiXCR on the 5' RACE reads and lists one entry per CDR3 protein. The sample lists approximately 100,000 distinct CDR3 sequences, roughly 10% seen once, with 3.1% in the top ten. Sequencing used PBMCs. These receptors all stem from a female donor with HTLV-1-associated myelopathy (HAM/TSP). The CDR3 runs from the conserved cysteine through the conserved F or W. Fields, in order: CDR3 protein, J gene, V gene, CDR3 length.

CDR3: CSVKGRDRDEAFF
J: TRBJ1-1
V: TRBV20-1
length: 13

CDR3: CASSPRIEETQYF
J: TRBJ2-5
V: TRBV18
length: 13

CDR3: CASSSRLAGSSYNEQFF
J: TRBJ2-1
V: TRBV6-5
length: 17

CDR3: CASSDGEAKNIQYF
J: TRBJ2-4
V: TRBV11-2
length: 14

CDR3: CASSLASTDTQYF
J: TRBJ2-3
V: TRBV7-9
length: 13

CDR3: CASSRGLATDTQYF
J: TRBJ2-3
V: TRBV11-3
length: 14

CDR3: CASSIGTKDYEQYF
J: TRBJ2-7
V: TRBV11-1
length: 14

CDR3: CASSSDPWSTDTQYF
J: TRBJ2-3
V: TRBV5-1
length: 15

CDR3: CASSDSLSTDTQYF
J: TRBJ2-3
V: TRBV7-3
length: 14

CDR3: CASSYTFVRPTNEKLFF
J: TRBJ1-4
V: TRBV7-9
length: 17

CDR3: CASSLDGWDNQPQHF
J: TRBJ1-5
V: TRBV5-1
length: 15

CDR3: CASSLTGTPFNEQFF
J: TRBJ2-1
V: TRBV7-2
length: 15

CDR3: CASSLAGEQGIYNEQFF
J: TRBJ2-1
V: TRBV7-9
length: 17

CDR3: CASSPGTGYRAYEQYF
J: TRBJ2-7
V: TRBV28
length: 16

CDR3: CASSLGPGQETQYF
J: TRBJ2-5
V: TRBV5-1
length: 14

CDR3: CASSVVSSGANVLTF
J: TRBJ2-6
V: TRBV9
length: 15

CDR3: CATSDLRRRGNEQFF
J: TRBJ2-1
V: TRBV24-1
length: 15

CDR3: CASSSLGGRLNEQFF
J: TRBJ2-1
V: TRBV7-9
length: 15

CDR3: CASRVSTNYGYTF
J: TRBJ1-2
V: TRBV5-1
length: 13

CDR3: CATSGWGTGEQFF
J: TRBJ2-1
V: TRBV24-1
length: 13

CDR3: CAIGLGDRETQYF
J: TRBJ2-5
V: TRBV10-3
length: 13

CDR3: CASSREPQGRIVRAEAFF
J: TRBJ1-1
V: TRBV5-1
length: 18

CDR3: CASSLDSLGSGNTIYF
J: TRBJ1-3
V: TRBV5-1
length: 16

CDR3: CASSPPGQGGSDTQYF
J: TRBJ2-3
V: TRBV5-1
length: 16

CDR3: CASGLSGANVLTF
J: TRBJ2-6
V: TRBV7-2
length: 13

CDR3: CATSREGLQGAGANVLTF
J: TRBJ2-6
V: TRBV15
length: 18

CDR3: CASSEDRSTDTQYF
J: TRBJ2-3
V: TRBV4-1
length: 14

CDR3: CASSLGASPGELFF
J: TRBJ2-2
V: TRBV5-1
length: 14

CDR3: CASQFSGVYEQYF
J: TRBJ2-7
V: TRBV25-1
length: 13

CDR3: CASSLLSETQYF
J: TRBJ2-5
V: TRBV28
length: 12

CDR3: CASSGAGNTIYF
J: TRBJ1-3
V: TRBV27
length: 12

CDR3: CASSGAGAKNIQYF
J: TRBJ2-4
V: TRBV25-1
length: 14

CDR3: CASSLGFLTNQPQHF
J: TRBJ1-5
V: TRBV7-2
length: 15

CDR3: CASSLDHSYNSPLHF
J: TRBJ1-6
V: TRBV14
length: 15

CDR3: CASSLGTGSQETQYF
J: TRBJ2-5
V: TRBV5-1
length: 15

CDR3: CATADGAYNEQFF
J: TRBJ2-1
V: TRBV24-1
length: 13

CDR3: CASSSLGRGGYNDQFF
J: TRBJ2-1
V: TRBV7-9
length: 16

CDR3: CASSLGHFYEQYF
J: TRBJ2-7
V: TRBV5-4
length: 13

CDR3: CSAPERSANTGELFF
J: TRBJ2-2
V: TRBV20-1
length: 15

CDR3: CSVVGQTNTGELFF
J: TRBJ2-2
V: TRBV29-1
length: 14

CDR3: CSARRGGATDTQYF
J: TRBJ2-3
V: TRBV20-1
length: 14

CDR3: CASSVGQGANVLTF
J: TRBJ2-6
V: TRBV9
length: 14

CDR3: CSAIRLYRGATDTQYF
J: TRBJ2-3
V: TRBV20-1
length: 16

CDR3: CASSLLGQEADTQYF
J: TRBJ2-3
V: TRBV5-1
length: 15

CDR3: CSATVGNYGYTF
J: TRBJ1-2
V: TRBV20-1
length: 12

CDR3: CAISALDRKSGGPCEQFF
J: TRBJ2-1
V: TRBV10-3
length: 18

CDR3: CSARDLDGGSSYEQYF
J: TRBJ2-7
V: TRBV20-1
length: 16

CDR3: CATYRSPGQTNTGELFF
J: TRBJ2-2
V: TRBV24-1
length: 17

CDR3: CSALQGIIKNEQFF
J: TRBJ2-1
V: TRBV20-1
length: 14

CDR3: CSANRDSNQPQHF
J: TRBJ1-5
V: TRBV20-1
length: 13